The 16 T cell receptor beta chains below all came from one sample that was sequenced in a study of cytomegalovirus exposure and HLA in healthy donors. Primers: 60 Vbeta forward and 13 Jbeta reverse. The assay was immunoSEQ multiplex PCR, and TCRdb's table has in-frame clones only and misses some. Its table records 35,000 to 50,000 clones. Sequencing used PBMCs. These receptors all come from a male donor in good health and CMV-seronegative.

The V gene is TRBV14, the J gene TRBJ2-7; the D gene is possibly TRBD2 (6 bases). Germline lookup yields CDR1 SGHDN and CDR2 FVKESK. This CDR3 comprises 15 residues. Trimming stripped 1 base from V and 4 bases from J, with 14 bases between. The CDR3 reads CASSQAPGAAYEQYF. Written as DNA, the CDR3 is TGTGCCAGCAGCCAAGCCCCGGGAGCGGCGTACGAGCAGTACTTC.

The V gene is TRBV7-9, the J gene TRBJ1-1; D is perhaps TRBD1 (6 bases). Germline loops: CDR1 SEHNR, CDR2 FQNEAQ (reference sequence). V was clipped by 4 bases and J by 8 bases, with 11 bases between them. This CDR3 has 12 residues. The chain's CDR3 is CASSSYREEAFF. The CDR3 DNA reads TGTGCCAGCAGCTCGTACAGGGAGGAAGCTTTCTTT. Variable domain in full (rest from reference TRBV7-9 and TRBJ1-1): DTGVSQNPRHKITKRGQNVTFRCDPISEHNRLYWYRQTLGQGPEFLTYFQNEAQLEKSRLLSDRFSAERPKGSFSTLEIQRTEQGDSAMYLCASSSYREEAFFGQGTRLTVV.

The V gene is TRBV28, the J gene TRBJ2-5; D not resolved. The CDR3 consists of 15 residues. Trimming took 2 bases from V and 2 from J, leaving 12 bases between them. Germline assignment: CDR1 MDHEN and CDR2 SYDVKM. The CDR3 loop is CASSLPGGQQETQYF. Here the CDR3 DNA reads TGTGCCAGCAGTTTACCCGGTGGGCAGCAAGAGACCCAGTACTTC.

This chain uses TRBV28 with TRBJ1-1; TRBD1 might be the D (5 bases). Trimming removed 1 base from V and 0 bases from J, with 9 bases in between. The CDR3 is 15 residues long. Germline V gene lookup returns CDR1 MDHEN and CDR2 SYDVKM. CDR3 loop: CASSLSRQMNTEAFF. For the CDR3, the DNA is TGTGCCAGCAGTTTATCCCGACAGATGAACACTGAAGCTTTCTTT.

V usage is TRBV4-1 and J usage is TRBJ2-7, with a tentative D call TRBD2 (6 bases). Per the germline V gene, CDR1 is MGHRA and CDR2 is YSYEKL. The CDR3 runs 13 residues. The germline V and J ends were trimmed by 0 bases and 6 bases, with 9 bases remaining between them. As DNA, the CDR3 is TGCGCCAGCAGCCAAGATCTCGGGGGCGAGCAGTACTTC. Translation: CASSQDLGGEQYF.

The chain employs TRBV28 and TRBJ1-1; D may be TRBD1 (5 bases). Germline assignment: CDR1 MDHEN and CDR2 SYDVKM. This CDR3 comprises 14 residues. Trimming removed 6 bases at V and 4 bases at J, with 15 bases between. This chain's CDR3 is CASSPRGAVTEAFF. The DNA for the CDR3 is TGTGCCAGCAGCCCAAGGGGCGCGGTCACTGAAGCTTTCTTT. The complete variable domain, with remaining parts taken from reference TRBV28 and TRBJ1-1, reads DVKVTQSSRYLVKRTGEKVFLECVQDMDHENMFWYRQDPGLGLRLIYFSYDVKMKEKGDIPEGYSVSREKKERFSLILESASTNQTSMYLCASSPRGAVTEAFFGQGTRLTVV.

The rearrangement links TRBV6-1 to TRBJ2-7; TRBD1 aligns across 7 bases. Germline V CDR1 and CDR2: MNHNS, SASEGT. The CDR3 extends over 13 amino acids. V lost 10 bases and J lost 4; bases outside the gene matches: 10. The DNA for the CDR3 is TGTGCCACCCTCCGGGACAGACCGTACGAGCAGTACTTC. This translates into CATLRDRPYEQYF.

The J gene is TRBJ2-2, the V gene TRBV4-2, with D possibly being TRBD2 (5 bases). CDR1 and CDR2 (germline): LGHNA, YNFKEQ. The germline V and J ends were trimmed by 4 bases and 2 bases, with 11 bases remaining between them. This CDR3 has 15 residues. CDR3 in DNA: TGTGCCAGCAGCCTCCAGGACTCCAACACCGGGGAGCTGTTTTTT. Protein: CASSLQDSNTGELFF.

The genes are TRBV2 and TRBJ1-5, with TRBD1 matching over 7 bases. This CDR3 is 13 amino acids long. Germline V gene data show CDR1 as SNHLY and CDR2 as FYNNEI. The J segment lost 11 bases and the V segment lost 5 bases, leaving 9 bases of the junction unmatched. CDR3 residues: CASSRDSQWAQHF. DNA for the CDR3: TGTGCCAGCAGTCGGGACAGCCAATGGGCCCAGCATTTT.

The chain has TRBV28 and TRBJ1-3; perhaps TRBD1 as D (5 bases). This CDR3 has 16 amino acids. CDR1 and CDR2 (germline): MDHEN, SYDVKM. With 7 bases removed from V and 1 base from J, the gap between germline ends came to 17 bases. In nucleotides, the CDR3 is TGTGCCAGCACTTCGTGGGGGGGGAGTTCTGGAAACACCATATATTTT. Translation: CASTSWGGSSGNTIYF.

This sequence joins TRBV2 and TRBJ2-5, with TRBD2 identical over 8 bases. Germline lookup yields CDR1 SNHLY and CDR2 FYNNEI. CDR3 size: 15 residues. The J segment lost 4 bases and the V segment lost 6 bases, leaving 10 bases of the junction unmatched. CDR3 DNA sequence: TGTGCCAGCAGAGCACTAGCGGTGGGGGGAGAGACCCAGTACTTC. Residues: CASRALAVGGETQYF.

V and J are TRBV5-6 and TRBJ2-1; D gene ambiguous. CDR3 size: 14 residues. The V gene's germline CDR1 is SGHDT and CDR2 YYEEEE. Trimming removed 4 bases from V and 0 bases from J, with 8 bases in between. In nucleotides, the CDR3 is TGTGCCAGCAGCCCTCCTCCCTCCTACAATGAGCAGTTCTTC. This encodes CASSPPPSYNEQFF.

The rearrangement uses TRBV6-5 and TRBJ2-3; TRBD2 aligns across 7 bases. The CDR3 has 14 amino acids. V was clipped by 5 bases and J by 1 base; unmatched bases: 3. Per germline, CDR1 MNHEY and CDR2 SVGAGI. The CDR3 DNA reads TGTGCCAGCAGTGCCCGGGGGGGCACAGATACGCAGTATTTT. Amino acids: CASSARGGTDTQYF.

This sequence joins TRBV7-9 and TRBJ2-1, with TRBD1 matching over 9 bases. This CDR3 has 19 amino acids. The V segment lost 2 bases and the J segment 6 bases; nucleotides outside the gene matches: 17. Germline V gives CDR1 SEHNR, CDR2 FQNEAQ (reference sequence). The CDR3 nucleotides read TGTGCCAGCAGCTTATCGGCATCCGGACAGGGGAGGTTGGGCAATGAGCAGTTCTTC. Translated: CASSLSASGQGRLGNEQFF.

The chain has TRBV9 and TRBJ1-5; D gene unclear. Germline values: CDR1 SGDLS, CDR2 YYNGEE. Between the trimmed V and J ends, which lost 5 bases and 0 bases, there was a span of 18 bases. CDR3 size: 17 residues. CDR3 loop: CASSPGTGGYSNQPQHF. The CDR3 nucleotides read TGTGCCAGCAGTCCAGGAACGGGAGGGTATAGCAATCAGCCCCAGCATTTT.

Here the CDR3 reads CASSSEISPLHF. CDR3 nucleotide sequence: TGTGCCAGCAGCTCCGAGATTTCACCCCTCCACTTT. J is TRBJ1-6 and V is TRBV11-2, with unresolved D. This CDR3 comprises 12 residues. The V gene lost 4 bases and the J gene lost 9 bases, with 7 bases spanning the gap. Germline values: CDR1 SGHAT, CDR2 FQNNGV.